The 20 T cell receptor beta chains below all came from one sample that was sequenced in a study of early T cells in non-severe SARS-CoV-2 infection. TCRdb re-analysed the 5' RACE reads in MiXCR, keeping a single row per CDR3 protein. The data show around 80,000 distinct CDR3 sequences, about 12% seen once. Sequenced: whole blood. The receptors were gathered from an adult who was a healthcare worker with PCR-confirmed SARS-CoV-2 infection or an uninfected control (not recorded which).

This clonotype was counted ten times or more. The chain recombines TRBV7-8 with TRBJ1-4; unclear D gene. Trimming took 1 base from V and 1 from J, leaving 10 bases between them. The CDR3 sequence is 16 residues long. Germline V lookup: CDR1 SGHVS, CDR2 FQNEAQ. The CDR3 DNA sequence: TGTGCCAGCAGCTTAGTCCGAGGAGTAACTAATGAAAAACTGTTTTTT. As protein: CASSLVRGVTNEKLFF.

This clonotype was seen only a few times. The V gene is TRBV9, the J gene TRBJ2-7, with D possibly matching TRBD2 (5 bases). The V gene's germline CDR1 is SGDLS and CDR2 YYNGEE. V lost 0 bases, J lost 5 bases, and 12 bases lay in between. The CDR3 runs to 14 residues. The CDR3 bases are TGTGCCAGCAGCGTAGCGGGAAGACTGGACGAGCAGTACTTC. This encodes CASSVAGRLDEQYF.

This chain connects TRBV20-1 to TRBJ2-7; unclear D gene. The CDR3 loop spans 15 amino acids. V was pared by 5 bases and J by 7 bases, with 24 bases between. Germline V gene lookup returns CDR1 DFQATT and CDR2 SNEGSKA (reference sequence). The CDR3 region is CSAAEVARSGLEQYF. The CDR3 region has the DNA TGCAGTGCTGCTGAAGTGGCCAGGTCAGGTCTAGAGCAGTACTTC.

The sample holds a few counts of this clonotype. This chain connects TRBV11-2 to TRBJ2-2; possible D gene TRBD2, 6 bases. CDR3 length equals 16 residues. The V end lost 0 bases, the J end lost 5 bases, and 13 bases lay between the germline ends. Germline lookup yields CDR1 SGHAT and CDR2 FQNNGV. This chain's CDR3 is CASSLEARGGTGELFF. The DNA for the CDR3 is TGTGCCAGCAGCTTAGAGGCGCGGGGAGGAACCGGGGAGCTGTTTTTT.

The V and J genes are TRBV10-3 and TRBJ1-1; possibly TRBD1 for D (6 bases). The CDR3 has 14 amino acids. CDR1 and CDR2 from the germline V gene are ENHRY and SYGVKD. V was clipped by 3 bases and J by 4 bases, with 12 bases between them. CDR3 bases: TGTGCCATCAGTGAACAGGGTCCCGGCACTGAAGCTTTCTTT. This sequence encodes CAISEQGPGTEAFF.

This clonotype has at least ten counts. This chain connects TRBV6-1 to TRBJ2-3; 7 bases map to TRBD1. Germline CDR1 and CDR2: MNHNS and SASEGT. The length of the CDR3 is 14 residues. The junction had 6 bases not matched to a gene; V was cut back by 9 bases and J by 0 bases. CDR3 bases: TGTGCCAGTAGAGACAGGGTTAGCACAGATACGCAGTATTTT. It encodes CASRDRVSTDTQYF.

The CDR3 spells CAIGARDSSTNEKLFF. The CDR3 DNA sequence: TGTGCCATCGGAGCCAGGGACAGCTCAACTAATGAAAAACTGTTTTTT. The chain recombines TRBV10-3 with TRBJ1-4; 7 positions match TRBD1. V was pared by 8 bases and J by 0 bases, with 9 bases of the junction left unmatched. The CDR3 runs to 16 residues. Germline V gene lookup returns CDR1 ENHRY and CDR2 SYGVKD.

This clonotype came up many times. The chain recombines TRBV28 with TRBJ1-1; D gene uncertain. The germline V gene encodes CDR1 MDHEN and CDR2 SYDVKM. The CDR3 has 14 amino acids. Between the trimmed V and J ends, which lost 4 bases and 2 bases, there was a span of 11 bases. CDR3 nucleotides: TGTGCCAGCAGTTCGCGGGCTCCAAACACTGAAGCTTTCTTT. It is translated as CASSSRAPNTEAFF. Variable domain in full (rest from reference TRBV28 and TRBJ1-1): DVKVTQSSRYLVKRTGEKVFLECVQDMDHENMFWYRQDPGLGLRLIYFSYDVKMKEKGDIPEGYSVSREKKERFSLILESASTNQTSMYLCASSSRAPNTEAFFGQGTRLTVV.

The DNA for the CDR3 is TGTGCCAGCAGTTTTCAATTAGCGGAGGGCTACACCTTC. Translating gives CASSFQLAEGYTF. The chain uses TRBV12-3 or TRBV12-4 and TRBJ1-2, with no clear D. V lost 3 bases and J lost 8, with 13 bases in between. The CDR3 sequence is 13 residues long.

In this sample, this clonotype turned up a few times. The V and J genes are TRBV6-1 and TRBJ1-1; D is unresolved. V lost 2 bases, J lost 5 bases, and 15 bases lay in between. Germline loops: CDR1 MNHNS, CDR2 SASEGT. The CDR3 totals 15 residues. CDR3 region: CASSEFPDYRTEAFF. CDR3 bases: TGTGCCAGCAGTGAATTCCCGGACTATAGGACTGAAGCTTTCTTT.

The CDR3 is CASSLLGQNSPLHF. The CDR3 DNA sequence: TGTGCCAGCAGCTTGCTGGGACAGAATTCACCCCTCCACTTT. The V gene is TRBV7-3, the J gene TRBJ1-6, with 7 bases that match TRBD1. Germline CDR1 and CDR2: SGHTA and FQGTGA. J lost 7 bases, V lost 3 bases, and 3 bases had no gene match. This CDR3 region has 14 residues.

This chain uses TRBV27 with TRBJ2-3; D possibly corresponds to TRBD1 (8 bases). There are 14 residues in the CDR3. Germline V CDR1 and CDR2: MNHEY, SMNVEV (reference sequence). V was shortened by 6 bases and J by 4 bases, with 14 bases between the two germline ends. Here the CDR3 reads CASRLQGGPDTQYF. As DNA, the CDR3 is TGTGCCAGCAGACTACAGGGGGGGCCAGATACGCAGTATTTT.

This clonotype came up many times. The chain recombines TRBV18 with TRBJ1-1; D not certain. CDR3 length: 15 residues. Between the trimmed V and J ends, which lost 3 bases and 2 bases, there was a span of 13 bases. Germline assignment: CDR1 KGHSH and CDR2 LQKENI. The CDR3 bases are TGTGCCAGCTCACCGGATTCAGGCATTAACACTGAAGCTTTCTTT. Amino acid sequence: CASSPDSGINTEAFF.

The genes are TRBV9 and TRBJ2-3; D call uncertain. The length of the CDR3 is 14 residues. Trimming stripped 1 base from V and 6 bases from J, with 12 bases between. The germline V gene encodes CDR1 SGDLS and CDR2 YYNGEE. This chain's CDR3 is CASSVIPSHDTQYF. CDR3 nucleotides: TGTGCCAGCAGCGTAATTCCCTCCCATGATACGCAGTATTTT.

This clonotype turned up a few times. The CDR3 bases are TGCAGCGTTGTAACTGAGGGTAGAGATCAAGAGACCCAGTACTTC. Its translation is CSVVTEGRDQETQYF. This chain links TRBV29-1 with TRBJ2-5, with D tentatively TRBD2 (5 bases). CDR1 is SQVTM, CDR2 ANQGSEA, per germline. The CDR3 runs 15 residues. V was shortened by 4 bases and J by 2 bases, with 17 bases between the two germline ends. The full variable domain, rest sourced from reference TRBV29-1 and TRBJ2-5, is SAVISQKPSRDICQRGTSLTIQCQVDSQVTMMFWYRQQPGQSLTLIATANQGSEATYESGFVIDKFPISRPNLTFSTLTVSNMSPEDSSIYLCSVVTEGRDQETQYFGPGTRLLVL.

This clonotype was seen a handful of times. The rearrangement links TRBV5-6 to TRBJ2-5; 9 bases match TRBD2. The CDR3 loop spans 16 amino acids. The ends lost 2 bases at V and 5 bases at J; junction bases unmatched: 10. Germline V gene lookup returns CDR1 SGHDT and CDR2 YYEEEE. CDR3 in amino acids: CASSFRGTSLLETQYF. CDR3 in DNA: TGTGCCAGCAGCTTTCGCGGGACTAGCCTCCTTGAGACCCAGTACTTC.

V is TRBV12-3 or TRBV12-4 and J is TRBJ2-7, with D maybe TRBD1 (6 bases). This CDR3 comprises 13 residues. V was shortened by 5 bases and J by 5 bases, with 13 bases between the two germline ends. In DNA form, the CDR3 reads TGTGCCAGCAGTACGAGGGGACACCACGAGCAGTACTTC. It codes for CASSTRGHHEQYF.

The chain combines TRBV20-1 with TRBJ2-7; 10 nucleotides line up with TRBD1. The germline gives CDR1 DFQATT, CDR2 SNEGSKA (reference sequence). The J segment lost 2 bases and the V segment lost 5 bases, leaving 6 bases of the junction unmatched. CDR3 size: 14 residues. CDR3 sequence reads: CSAQSGTGAYEQYF. As DNA, the CDR3 is TGCAGTGCTCAATCCGGGACAGGGGCCTACGAGCAGTACTTC.

This chain connects TRBV4-1 to TRBJ2-7; D assignment may be TRBD1 or TRBD2 (5 bases each). The CDR3 runs to 15 residues. Trimming took off 0 bases at V and 2 bases at J, with 11 bases between the two ends. CDR1 and CDR2 from the germline V gene are MGHRA and YSYEKL. CDR3 sequence reads: CASSQDPGAPYEQYF. CDR3 coding DNA: TGCGCCAGCAGCCAAGACCCCGGGGCCCCCTACGAGCAGTACTTC.

This clonotype was seen many times. This chain joins TRBV7-9 and TRBJ2-7, with D perhaps matching TRBD1 (6 bases). The CDR3 spans 13 residues. Germline V lookup: CDR1 SEHNR, CDR2 FQNEAQ (reference sequence). The V end was cut by 5 bases, the J end by 6 bases, with 14 bases between. CDR3: CASSPKQGSEQYF. CDR3 sequence (DNA): TGTGCCAGCAGCCCGAAACAGGGATCCGAGCAGTACTTC.